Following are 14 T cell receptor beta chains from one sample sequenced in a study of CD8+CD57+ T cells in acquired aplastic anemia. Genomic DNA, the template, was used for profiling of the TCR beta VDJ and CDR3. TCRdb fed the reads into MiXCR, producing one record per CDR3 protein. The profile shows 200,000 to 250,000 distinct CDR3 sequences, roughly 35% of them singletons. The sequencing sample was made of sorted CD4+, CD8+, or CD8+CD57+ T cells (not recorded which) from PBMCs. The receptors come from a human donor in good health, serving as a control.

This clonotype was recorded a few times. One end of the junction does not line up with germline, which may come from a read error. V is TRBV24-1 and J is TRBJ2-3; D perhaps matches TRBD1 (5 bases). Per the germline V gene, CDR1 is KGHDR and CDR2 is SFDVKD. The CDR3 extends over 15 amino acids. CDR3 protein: CATSDKGVTTGTQYF. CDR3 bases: TGTGCCACCAGTGATAAAGGGGTTACCACAGGTACGCAGTATTTT.

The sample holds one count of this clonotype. The CDR3 coding sequence is TGTGCCATCATGCTGGCGGGGGGGACCTGGGCGTGGACCCAGTACTTC. Amino acids: CAIMLAGGTWAWTQYF. The J gene is TRBJ2-5, the V gene TRBV10-3; 9 bases are a match to TRBD2. This CDR3 is built from 16 residues. With 7 bases clipped from V and 7 bases from J, the junction kept 16 bases outside the gene matches. Germline V CDR1 and CDR2: ENHRY, SYGVKD.

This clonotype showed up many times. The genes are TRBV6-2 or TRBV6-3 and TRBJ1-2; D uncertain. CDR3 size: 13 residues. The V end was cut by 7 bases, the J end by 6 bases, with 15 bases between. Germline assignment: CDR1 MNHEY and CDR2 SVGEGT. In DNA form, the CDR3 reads TGTGCCAGCACCGATACGAACAGTGATGGCTACACCTTC. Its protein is CASTDTNSDGYTF.

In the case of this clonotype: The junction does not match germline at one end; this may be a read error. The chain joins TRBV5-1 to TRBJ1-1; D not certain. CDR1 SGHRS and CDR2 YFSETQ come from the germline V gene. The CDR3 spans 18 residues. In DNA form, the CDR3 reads TGCGCCAGCGGCTTGGCAGTTTTGAGGGCGCGTGGTGACACTGAAGCTTTCTTT. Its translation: CASGLAVLRARGDTEAFF.

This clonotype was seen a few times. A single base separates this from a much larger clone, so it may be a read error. The CDR3 DNA reads as TGTGCCAGTAGTATAGAACAGGGGAGCACAGATACGCAGTATTTT. Translated: CASSIEQGSTDTQYF. This chain uses TRBV19 with TRBJ2-3; TRBD1 aligns across 7 bases. The CDR3 has 15 residues. Trimming cost V 0 bases and J 0 bases; bases outside gene matches: 0. The germline V gene encodes CDR1 LNHDA and CDR2 SQIVND (reference sequence).

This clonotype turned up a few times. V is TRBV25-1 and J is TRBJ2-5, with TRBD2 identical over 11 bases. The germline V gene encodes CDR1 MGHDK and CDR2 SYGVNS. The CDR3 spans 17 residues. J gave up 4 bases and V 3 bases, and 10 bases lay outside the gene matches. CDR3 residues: CASSENRLAGTRETQYF. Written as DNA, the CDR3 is TGTGCCAGCAGTGAGAACCGACTAGCGGGGACTCGAGAGACCCAGTACTTC. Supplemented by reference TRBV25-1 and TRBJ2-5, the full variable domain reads EADIYQTPRYLVIGTGKKITLECSQTMGHDKMYWYQQDPGMELHLIHYSYGVNSTEKGDLSSESTVSRIRTEHFPLTLESARPSHTSQYLCASSENRLAGTRETQYFGPGTRLLVL.

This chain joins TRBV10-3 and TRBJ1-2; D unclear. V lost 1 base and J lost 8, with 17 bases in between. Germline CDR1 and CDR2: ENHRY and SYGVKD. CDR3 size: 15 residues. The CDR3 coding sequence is TGTGCCATCAGTGAGTTGGCGGACTCAGTTGTAGGCTACACCTTC. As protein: CAISELADSVVGYTF.

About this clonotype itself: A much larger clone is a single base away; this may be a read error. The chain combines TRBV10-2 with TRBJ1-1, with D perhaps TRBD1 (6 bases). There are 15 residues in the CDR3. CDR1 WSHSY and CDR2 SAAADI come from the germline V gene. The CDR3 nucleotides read TGCGCCAGCAGTCCTATGGGGCTCGGGGACACTGGAGCTTTCTTT. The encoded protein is CASSPMGLGDTGAFF.

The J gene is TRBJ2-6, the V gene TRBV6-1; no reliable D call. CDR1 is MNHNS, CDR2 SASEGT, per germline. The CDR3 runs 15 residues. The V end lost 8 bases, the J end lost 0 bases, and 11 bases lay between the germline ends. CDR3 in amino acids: CASGPRISGANVLTF. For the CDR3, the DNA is TGTGCCAGCGGCCCACGGATCTCTGGGGCCAACGTCCTGACTTTC.

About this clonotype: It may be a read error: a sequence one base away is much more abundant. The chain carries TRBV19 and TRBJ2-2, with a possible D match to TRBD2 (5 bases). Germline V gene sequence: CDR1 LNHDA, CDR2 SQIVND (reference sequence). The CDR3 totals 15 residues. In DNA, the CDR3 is TGTGCCAGTACCCCCTTGAGGGAGAACACCAGGGAGCTGTTTTTT. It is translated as CASTPLRENTRELFF.

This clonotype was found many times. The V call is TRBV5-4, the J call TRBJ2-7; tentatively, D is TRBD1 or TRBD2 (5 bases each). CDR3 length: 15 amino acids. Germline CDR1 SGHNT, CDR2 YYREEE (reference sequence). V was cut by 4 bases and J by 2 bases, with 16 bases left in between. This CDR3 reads CASSLRIGTAYEQYF. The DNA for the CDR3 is TGTGCCAGCAGCCTAAGAATCGGGACGGCCTACGAGCAGTACTTC.

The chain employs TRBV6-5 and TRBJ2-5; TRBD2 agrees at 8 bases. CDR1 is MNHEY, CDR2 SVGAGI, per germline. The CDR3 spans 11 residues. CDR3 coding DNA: TGTTCTACGGGGGGGAGAGAGACCCAGTACTTC. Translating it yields CSTGGRETQYF.

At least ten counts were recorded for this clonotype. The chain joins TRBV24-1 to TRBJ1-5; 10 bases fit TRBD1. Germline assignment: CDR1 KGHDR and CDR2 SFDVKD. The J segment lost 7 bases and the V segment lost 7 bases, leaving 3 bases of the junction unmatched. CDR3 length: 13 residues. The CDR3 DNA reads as TGTGCCACCAGCGGGACAGGGGACCAGCCCCAGCATTTT. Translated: CATSGTGDQPQHF.

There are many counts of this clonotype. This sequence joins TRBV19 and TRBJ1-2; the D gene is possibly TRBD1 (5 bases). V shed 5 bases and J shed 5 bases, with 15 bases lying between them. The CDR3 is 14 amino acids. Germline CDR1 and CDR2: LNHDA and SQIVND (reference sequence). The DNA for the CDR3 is TGTGCCAGTAGTCCCCTATCCTCAGGGTATGGCTACACCTTC. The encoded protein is CASSPLSSGYGYTF.